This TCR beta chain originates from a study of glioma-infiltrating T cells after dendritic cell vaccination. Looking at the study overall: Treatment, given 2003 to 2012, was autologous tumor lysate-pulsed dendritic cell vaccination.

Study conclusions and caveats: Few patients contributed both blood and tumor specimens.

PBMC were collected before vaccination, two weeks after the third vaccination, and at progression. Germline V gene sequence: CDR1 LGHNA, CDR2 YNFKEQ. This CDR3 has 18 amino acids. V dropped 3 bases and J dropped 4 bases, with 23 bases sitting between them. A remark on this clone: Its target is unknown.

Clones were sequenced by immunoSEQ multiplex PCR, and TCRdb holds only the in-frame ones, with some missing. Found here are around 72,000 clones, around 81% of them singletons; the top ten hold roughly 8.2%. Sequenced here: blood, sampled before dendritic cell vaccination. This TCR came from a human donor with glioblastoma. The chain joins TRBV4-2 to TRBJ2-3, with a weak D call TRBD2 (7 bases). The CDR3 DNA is TGTGCCAGCAGCCAGCAACGGGGCGGGGGCGTAGAAGCAGATACGCAGTATTTT. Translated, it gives CASSQQRGGGVEADTQYF.